Listed here is a single TCR beta chain. No antigen is known for it. The assay was immunoSEQ multiplex PCR, and TCRdb's table has in-frame clones only and misses some. The sample lists more than 55,000 clones, 87% occurring once. These data belong to a study of OX40 agonist ivuxolimab in advanced cancers. General observations from the study: At 0.1 to 3.0 mg/kg, CD4+ and CD8+ blood T cells expanded clonally by week 6. The work left the antigen specificity of expanded peripheral T cells undetermined.

With 6 bases removed from V and 6 bases from J, the gap between germline ends came to 15 bases. Germline assignment: CDR1 SQVTM and CDR2 ANQGSEA. The CDR3 spans 13 residues. This chain links TRBV29-1 with TRBJ1-5; no clear D gene. Source: CD4+ or CD8+ T cells sorted from blood, taken in a trial of the OX40 agonist ivuxolimab. This sequence originates from an adult with an advanced solid tumor such as melanoma, head and neck, liver or kidney cancer. CDR3 loop: CSVGWTVGQPQHF. In nucleotides, the CDR3 is TGCAGCGTCGGGTGGACCGTTGGTCAGCCCCAGCATTTT.